Below are 12 T cell receptor beta chains sequenced from a single sample in a study of shared clonotypes between healthy human individuals. Produced via immunoSEQ multiplex PCR; TCRdb's table is partial and in-frame only. In the table there are about 1.5 million clones, roughly 98% of which are singletons. Specimen: naive CD4+ T cells sorted from blood. Indicated subset: CD45RA+ positively selected. Source of these receptors: a man between 25 and 39 years old in good health.

The rearrangement joins TRBV6-6 to TRBJ1-1; TRBD1 matches 7 bases. The germline V gene has CDR1 MNHNY and CDR2 SVGAGI (reference sequence). The CDR3 covers 13 residues. Unmatched junction bases numbered 11, after V lost 5 bases and J lost 11 bases. CDR3 nucleotide sequence: TGTGCCAGCAGTCTCACAGGGGTTGGATTGGCTTTCTTT. As protein: CASSLTGVGLAFF.

The CDR3 sequence is CASSPTNRGLNTEAFF. DNA for the CDR3: TGTGCCAGCTCACCGACTAACAGGGGATTAAACACTGAAGCTTTCTTT. The chain employs TRBV18 and TRBJ1-1; 7 bases align to TRBD1. Germline CDR1 KGHSH, CDR2 LQKENI. V gave up 3 bases and J gave up 2 bases; unmatched junction bases: 9. The CDR3 loop spans 16 amino acids.

This chain's CDR3 is CASSPRLAVTEAFF. The CDR3 DNA reads TGTGCCAGCAGCCCTCGGCTGGCAGTTACTGAAGCTTTCTTT. The chain links TRBV9 to TRBJ1-1; D gene ambiguous. Trimming shortened V by 4 bases and J by 5 bases, and 15 bases separated the two germline ends. CDR1 SGDLS and CDR2 YYNGEE come from the germline V gene. CDR3 length equals 14 residues. The entire variable domain, with the rest obtained from reference TRBV9 and TRBJ1-1, is as follows: DSGVTQTPKHLITATGQRVTLRCSPRSGDLSVYWYQQSLDQGLQFLIQYYNGEERAKGNILERFSAQQFPDLHSELNLSSLELGDSALYFCASSPRLAVTEAFFGQGTRLTVV.

The chain carries TRBV5-1 and TRBJ2-6; unclear D gene. Trimming took off 4 bases at V and 0 bases at J, with 8 bases between the two ends. This CDR3 contains 15 residues. Germline CDR1 reads SGHRS; CDR2 reads YFSETQ. DNA for the CDR3: TGCGCCAGCAGCGCGGTCGTCTCTGGGGCCAACGTCCTGACTTTC. This gives the protein CASSAVVSGANVLTF.

J is TRBJ2-7 and V is TRBV25-1, with D possibly being TRBD2 (6 bases). V was shortened by 5 bases and J by 4 bases, with 15 bases between the two germline ends. CDR1 is MGHDK, CDR2 SYGVNS, per germline. The CDR3 sequence is 14 residues long. CDR3 sequence reads: CASSPPSGEYEQYF. The CDR3 coding sequence is TGTGCCAGCAGTCCACCCTCGGGGGAATACGAGCAGTACTTC.

This rearrangement joins TRBV27 to TRBJ1-5; D is ambiguous. CDR1 and CDR2 from the germline V gene are MNHEY and SMNVEV (reference sequence). CDR3 length equals 14 residues. Trimming cost V 3 bases and J 2 bases, with 8 bases left between them. The DNA of the CDR3 is TGTGCCAGCAGTTTCGCCGCCGGCAATCAGCCCCAGCATTTT. Protein: CASSFAAGNQPQHF.

The V call is TRBV28, the J call TRBJ2-6; D unresolved. CDR1 MDHEN and CDR2 SYDVKM come from the germline V gene. The CDR3 extends over 15 amino acids. V shed 4 bases and J shed 2 bases, with 9 bases lying between them. As DNA, the CDR3 is TGTGCCAGCAGTTGGTCAGATACTGGGGCCAACGTCCTGACTTTC. Translating it yields CASSWSDTGANVLTF. Filled out from reference TRBV28 and TRBJ2-6, the complete variable domain reads DVKVTQSSRYLVKRTGEKVFLECVQDMDHENMFWYRQDPGLGLRLIYFSYDVKMKEKGDIPEGYSVSREKKERFSLILESASTNQTSMYLCASSWSDTGANVLTFGAGSRLTVL.

This clone was detected once. Here the CDR3 DNA reads TGTGCCATCAGTGAAGGGACAGGCACCTACGAGCAGTACTTC. It encodes CAISEGTGTYEQYF. This chain uses TRBV10-3 with TRBJ2-7; 8 nucleotides agree with TRBD1. The CDR3 extends over 14 amino acids. CDR1 ENHRY and CDR2 SYGVKD come from the germline V gene. Trimming took 3 bases from V and 2 from J; bases not matched to a gene: 3.

The chain couples TRBV18 to TRBJ2-5; maybe TRBD2 (6 bases). Trimming removed 5 bases from V and 7 bases from J, with 17 bases in between. Germline CDR1 and CDR2: KGHSH and LQKENI. This CDR3 has 14 residues. DNA for the CDR3: TGTGCCAGCTCAACCTCGCGGGACGTCGGGACCCAGTACTTC. This translates into CASSTSRDVGTQYF.

The chain combines TRBV6-6 with TRBJ2-5; D might be TRBD1 (6 bases). Germline values: CDR1 MNHNY, CDR2 SVGAGI (reference sequence). The CDR3 is made up of 14 amino acids. V dropped 6 bases and J dropped 5 bases, with 16 bases sitting between them. The CDR3 loop reads CASRADSFKETQYF. In DNA, the CDR3 is TGTGCCAGCAGGGCGGACAGCTTTAAGGAGACCCAGTACTTC.

This chain joins TRBV19 and TRBJ1-5; no definite D call. This CDR3 is 14 amino acids long. V was pared by 3 bases and J by 9 bases, with 15 bases between. The V gene's germline CDR1 is LNHDA and CDR2 SQIVND (reference sequence). DNA of the CDR3: TGTGCCAGTAGTATCTTATCCGACACGGCGCCCCAGCATTTT. It yields the protein CASSILSDTAPQHF.

The chain combines TRBV28 with TRBJ1-1; D gene ambiguous. The CDR3 extends over 11 amino acids. Looked up from germline, CDR1 is MDHEN and CDR2 is SYDVKM. V was pared by 5 bases and J by 9 bases, with 10 bases between. CDR3 residues: CASSRTRQAFF. The CDR3 region has the DNA TGTGCCAGCAGTCGAACCCGGCAAGCTTTCTTT.